This entry concerns a single T cell receptor (beta chain). Its antigen remains unknown. Every one of the donors was a Caucasian adult that lived in Nashville, Tennessee. The data derive from a study of shared clonotypes between healthy human individuals. Study-wide background: CD4 naive and memory got three plates each, CD8 naive two, CD8 memory one.

The method was immunoSEQ multiplex PCR; TCRdb's version includes in-frame clones alone and lacks a portion of them. The table records 550,000 to 800,000 clones, 80% to 95% of them present only once. Whole-study findings and limits: The study sampled only blood, and tissue repertoires likely differ. The generation probabilities recorded for non-shared clonotypes fell below those of clonotypes shared by all four donors.

Looked up from germline, CDR1 is SGHTA and CDR2 is FQGNSA. V was shortened by 1 base and J by 8 bases, with 11 bases between the two germline ends. This CDR3 contains 14 residues. The sequenced material came from memory CD8+ T cells from PBMCs. Subset indicated: CD45RO+ cells pooled with CCR7-negative TemRA cells. This TCR derives from a man aged 18 to 30 in good health. Some clones in this sample may be carry-over from other donors' samples. The rearrangement joins TRBV7-2 to TRBJ1-4; maybe TRBD1 (6 bases). CDR3 DNA sequence: TGTGCCAGCAGCTTAGTTGGGGGGGCCGAAAAACTGTTTTTT. It specifies CASSLVGGAEKLFF.